One T cell receptor beta chain is described in this entry. The CDR3 length is 15 residues. Germline V gene sequence: CDR1 SGHRS, CDR2 YFSETQ. TCRdb reanalyzed the 5' RACE reads, giving one entry per CDR3 protein sequence and no DNA. The sample's table shows 150,000 or so distinct CDR3 sequences. This specimen comes from a study of monozygotic twins with inflammatory bowel disease. Sequenced material: blood. The receptor was isolated from a human donor with ulcerative colitis or Crohn's disease, or a healthy co-twin of an affected twin (not recorded which). V usage is TRBV5-1 and J usage is TRBJ2-3; absent DNA, TCRdb's TRBD2 call cannot be checked. The CDR3 region is CASSSERGGGDTQYF.